This record looks at one T cell receptor (beta chain) sequence and its context. The data derive from a study of cytomegalovirus exposure and HLA in healthy donors. About the research overall: Inside one of the first data releases sat about 85 million unique TCRs taken from HLA-typed donors.

Looked up from germline, CDR1 is SGHTA and CDR2 is FQGTGA. After removal of 2 bases from V and 5 bases from J, the junction contained 4 bases not matched to a gene. The CDR3 has 15 amino acids. This PCR relied on a set of 60 Vbeta primers and 13 Jbeta primers. Only in-frame clones appear in the TCRdb table, and some are missing; sequencing was by immunoSEQ multiplex PCR. The sample comprises about 140,000 clones, 60% to 85% of which are singletons, and 2.5% to 3.5% rests with the top ten. The sequenced sample was PBMCs. The chain is built from TRBV7-3 and TRBJ2-2; 8 bases match TRBD1. The sequence came from a male donor in good health and CMV-seronegative. The chain's CDR3 is CASSLRTGSTGELFF. The CDR3 DNA follows: TGTGCCAGCAGCTTACGGACAGGGAGTACCGGGGAGCTGTTTTTT.